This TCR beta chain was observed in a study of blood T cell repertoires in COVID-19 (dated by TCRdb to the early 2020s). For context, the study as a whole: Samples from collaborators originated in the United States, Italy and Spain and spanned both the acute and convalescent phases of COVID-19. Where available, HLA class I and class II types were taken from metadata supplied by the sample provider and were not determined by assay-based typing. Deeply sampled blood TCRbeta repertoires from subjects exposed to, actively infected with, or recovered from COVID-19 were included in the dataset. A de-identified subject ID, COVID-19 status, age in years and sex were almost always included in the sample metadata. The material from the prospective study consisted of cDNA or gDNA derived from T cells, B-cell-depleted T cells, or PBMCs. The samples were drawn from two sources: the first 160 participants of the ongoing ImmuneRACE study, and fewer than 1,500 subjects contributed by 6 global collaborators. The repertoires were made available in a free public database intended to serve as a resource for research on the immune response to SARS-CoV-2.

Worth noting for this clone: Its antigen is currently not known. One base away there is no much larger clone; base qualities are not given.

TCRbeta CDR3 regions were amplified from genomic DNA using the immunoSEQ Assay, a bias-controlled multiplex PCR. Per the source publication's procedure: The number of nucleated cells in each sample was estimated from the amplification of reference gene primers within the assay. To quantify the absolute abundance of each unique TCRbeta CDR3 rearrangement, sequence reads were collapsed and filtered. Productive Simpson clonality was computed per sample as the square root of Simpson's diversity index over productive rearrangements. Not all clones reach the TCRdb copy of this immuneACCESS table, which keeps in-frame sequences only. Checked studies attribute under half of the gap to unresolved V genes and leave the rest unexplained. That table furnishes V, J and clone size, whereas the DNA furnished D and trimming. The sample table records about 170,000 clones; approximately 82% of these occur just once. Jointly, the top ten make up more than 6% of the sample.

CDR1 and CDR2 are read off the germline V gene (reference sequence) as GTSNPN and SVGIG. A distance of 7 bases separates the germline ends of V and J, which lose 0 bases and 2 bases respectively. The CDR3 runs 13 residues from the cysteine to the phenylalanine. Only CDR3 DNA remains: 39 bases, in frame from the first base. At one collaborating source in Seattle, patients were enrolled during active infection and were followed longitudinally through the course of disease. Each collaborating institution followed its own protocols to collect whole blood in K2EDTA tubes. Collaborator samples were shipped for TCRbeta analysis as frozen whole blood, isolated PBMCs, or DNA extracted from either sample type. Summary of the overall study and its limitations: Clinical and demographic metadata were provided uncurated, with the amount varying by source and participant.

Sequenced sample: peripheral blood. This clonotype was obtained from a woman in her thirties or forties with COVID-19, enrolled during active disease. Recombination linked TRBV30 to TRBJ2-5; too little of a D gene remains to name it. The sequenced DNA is TGTGCCTGGAGTGTCCAGATACAAGAGACCCAGTACTTC. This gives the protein CAWSVQIQETQYF.